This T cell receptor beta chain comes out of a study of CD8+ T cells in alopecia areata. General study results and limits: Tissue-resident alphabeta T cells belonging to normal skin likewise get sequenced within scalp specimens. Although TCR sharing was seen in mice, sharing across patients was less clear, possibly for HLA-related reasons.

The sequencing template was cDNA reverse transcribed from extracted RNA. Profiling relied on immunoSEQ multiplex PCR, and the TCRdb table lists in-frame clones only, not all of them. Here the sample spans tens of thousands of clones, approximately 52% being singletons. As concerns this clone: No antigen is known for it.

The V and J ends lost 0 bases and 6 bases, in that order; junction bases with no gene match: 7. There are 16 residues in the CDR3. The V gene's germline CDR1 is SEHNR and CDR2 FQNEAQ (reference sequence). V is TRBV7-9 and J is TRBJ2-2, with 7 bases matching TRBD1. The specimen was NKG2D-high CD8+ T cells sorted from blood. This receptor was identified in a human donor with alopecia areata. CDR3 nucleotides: TGTGCCAGCAGCTTAGCGAGAGTGCAGGGGGCCGGGGAGCTGTTTTTT. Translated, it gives CASSLARVQGAGELFF.